The rows below give T cell receptor beta chains drawn from one sample of a study of blood T cells in healthy people across ages. TCRdb reprocessed the 5' RACE reads with MiXCR, giving one entry per CDR3 protein. This table has about 1.4 million distinct CDR3 sequences, roughly 60% appearing once. Sequenced sample: blood. The origin of the receptors is a man between 18 and 35 years old in good health. Each CDR3 is given with its conserved first and last residue. Each record gives: CDR3 DNA, CDR3 protein, clone size, V gene, D gene, J gene. A D gene is named only where the DNA matches it firmly. A clone size is listed for some rows: how often the clone was seen (once, few, many), or a class if it is expanded.

TGCAGCGTTGATGATGGGGGCTACGAGCAGTACTTC CSVDDGGYEQYF . TRBV29-1 . TRBJ2-7
TGCAGCGTTGCAGCAGCGGGACGCACCGGGGAGCTGTTTTTT CSVAAAGRTGELFF . TRBV29-1 TRBD2 TRBJ2-2
TGTGCCAGCAGTTACTCTGATCGGGCTTCTGGGGCCAACGTCCTGACTTTC CASSYSDRASGANVLTF few TRBV6-6 . TRBJ2-6
TGTGCCAGCAGGTCATTGGGGGGATCCTACGAGCAGTACTTC CASRSLGGSYEQYF . TRBV27 . TRBJ2-7
TGCGCCAGCAGCCCCACGCCAGGGAGGTCCTCCTACGAGCAGTACTTC CASSPTPGRSSYEQYF . TRBV4-1 . TRBJ2-7
TGCAGTGCTGGCTCGGCCGCCCTGAGGACCCAGTACTTC CSAGSAALRTQYF . TRBV20-1 . TRBJ2-5
TGTGCCAGCAGCCAGACAATACAAGCAAGCCAAAGACCTAAAGACAATGAGCAGTTCTTC CASSQTIQASQRPKDNEQFF few TRBV4-2 . TRBJ2-1
TGTGCCAGCACGTCTGGCTTCACAGATACGCAGTATTTT CASTSGFTDTQYF . TRBV5-5 . TRBJ2-3
TGCGCCAGCAGCCCCGGACAGCCAAGGACAGATACGCAGTATTTT CASSPGQPRTDTQYF . TRBV5-1 . TRBJ2-3
TGCAGTGCTAGAGACGTGGGGGGGGACTCTGGAAACACCATATATTTT CSARDVGGDSGNTIYF . TRBV20-1 . TRBJ1-3
TGTGCCAGCAGTACCTGGGGGGAGGGCACAGATACGCAGTATTTT CASSTWGEGTDTQYF . TRBV6-5 . TRBJ2-3
TGTGCCAGCAGCGTCTCCGGGAGGGGCAATGAGCAGTTCTTC CASSVSGRGNEQFF . TRBV9 TRBD2 TRBJ2-1
TGTGCCAGCAACCATCCTAGTAGCCCTAGGGGGGCCCAGTACTTC CASNHPSSPRGAQYF . TRBV7-6 . TRBJ2-7
TGCGCCAGCAGCTGGGCGGGGGGAACTGAAGCTTTCTTT CASSWAGGTEAFF once TRBV5-1 . TRBJ1-1
TGTGCCATCAGCCGAGCGGACGGGAGCACAGATACGCAGTATTTT CAISRADGSTDTQYF few TRBV10-3 . TRBJ2-3
TGTGCCATCAGCGACAAATACGAGCAGTACTTC CAISDKYEQYF few TRBV10-3 . TRBJ2-7
TGTGCCAGCAGTTACTCGATTTCTTCCGGGGGGTTGGTCACAGATACGCAGTATTTT CASSYSISSGGLVTDTQYF . TRBV6-2/TRBV6-3 TRBD2 TRBJ2-3
TGTGCCAGCGCCCCTTCTAGCGCACCCACCGGGGAGCTGTTTTTT CASAPSSAPTGELFF . TRBV13 . TRBJ2-2
TGTGCCACCAGCAGAGATCGCAGATACTACGAGCAGTACTTC CATSRDRRYYEQYF . TRBV15 . TRBJ2-7
TGCAGTGCTAGAGCCTACAGGGCCTACACCTTC CSARAYRAYTF . TRBV20-1 . TRBJ1-2
TGTGCCAGCAGCCCAGGCCCGACTAGCGGGGGGTTCTACGAGCAGTACTTC CASSPGPTSGGFYEQYF . TRBV11-2 TRBD2 TRBJ2-7
TGTGCCAGCAGGGGAGGACGAGATACGCTGTATTTT CASRGGRDTLYF . TRBV6-5 . TRBJ2-3
TGTGCCAGCGGATTAGAGACGGGGCCCCATGAGCAGTTCTTC CASGLETGPHEQFF . TRBV6-1 . TRBJ2-1
TGTGCCAGCAGCTTAGGGAACGGGCGGTCCGAGCAGTACTTC CASSLGNGRSEQYF . TRBV13 . TRBJ2-7